The present T cell receptor (beta chain) was sequenced within a study of early T cells in non-severe SARS-CoV-2 infection. Study overall: It was bulk RNA from unsorted whole blood that was sequenced, and the chains were unpaired.

The protocol attached unique molecular identifiers to individual cDNA molecules. In TCRdb, the 5' RACE reads were re-called with MiXCR into one record per CDR3 protein. The data show around 26,000 distinct CDR3 sequences, about 3.8% seen once. This clonotype was found many times. Its antigen is unknown. V lost 5 bases, J lost 5 bases, and 19 bases lay in between. This CDR3 is 15 amino acids long. Germline CDR1 DFQATT, CDR2 SNEGSKA (reference sequence). Study-level points and caveats: The study's VDJdb matching favored anti-spike CD8 responses and missed private and CD4 specificities.

The sample taken for sequencing was whole blood. This clonotype originated in an adult who was a healthcare worker with PCR-confirmed SARS-CoV-2 infection or an uninfected control (not recorded which). The chain uses TRBV20-1 and TRBJ1-5; perhaps TRBD1 as D (5 bases). CDR3 DNA sequence: TGCAGTGCTGGTAGAGTGTTAGGAGGGGATCAGCCCCAGCATTTT. This sequence encodes CSAGRVLGGDQPQHF.